This T cell receptor beta chain was sequenced during a study of early T cells in non-severe SARS-CoV-2 infection. TCRdb reprocessed the 5' RACE reads via MiXCR and lists one record per CDR3 protein. Of 71,000 or so distinct CDR3 sequences in the sample, roughly 13% are singletons; the top ten hold roughly 13%. The TCR was taken from an adult who was a healthcare worker with PCR-confirmed SARS-CoV-2 infection or an uninfected control (not recorded which). Sequenced input: whole blood.

The CDR3 bases are TGTGCCAGCAGCCAGGAGGGGGCCATGAACACTGAAGCTTTCTTT. Its translation: CASSQEGAMNTEAFF. The genes are TRBV2 and TRBJ1-1, with 7 nucleotides matching TRBD1. The CDR3 extends over 15 amino acids. V gave up 6 bases and J gave up 0 bases; unmatched junction bases: 7. Germline V gene sequence: CDR1 SNHLY, CDR2 FYNNEI.